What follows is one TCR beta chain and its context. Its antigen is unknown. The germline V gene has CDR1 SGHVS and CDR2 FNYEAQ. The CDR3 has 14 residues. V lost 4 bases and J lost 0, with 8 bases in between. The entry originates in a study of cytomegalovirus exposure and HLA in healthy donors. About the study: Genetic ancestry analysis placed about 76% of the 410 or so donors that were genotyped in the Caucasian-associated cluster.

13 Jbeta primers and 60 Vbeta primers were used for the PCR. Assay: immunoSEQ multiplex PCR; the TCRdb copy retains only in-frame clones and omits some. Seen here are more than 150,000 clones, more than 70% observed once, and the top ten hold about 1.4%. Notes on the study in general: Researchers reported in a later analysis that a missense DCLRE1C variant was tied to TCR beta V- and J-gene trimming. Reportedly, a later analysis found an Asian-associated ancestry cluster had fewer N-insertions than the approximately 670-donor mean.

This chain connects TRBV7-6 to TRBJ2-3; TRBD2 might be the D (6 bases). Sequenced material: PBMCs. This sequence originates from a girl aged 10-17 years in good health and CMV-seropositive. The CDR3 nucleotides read TGTGCCAGCAGCTCCAGCGGGAGCACAGATACGCAGTATTTT. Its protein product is CASSSSGSTDTQYF.